These T cell receptor beta chains were read from a single sample in a study of cytomegalovirus exposure and HLA in healthy donors. Profiled with immunoSEQ multiplex PCR; TCRdb holds only in-frame clones, not every one. The sample records 170,000 or so clones, 85% being singletons. Input material: PBMCs. The receptors were sampled from a man younger than 30 in good health and CMV-seropositive. Each CDR3 is given with its conserved first and last residue. A D gene is named only where the DNA matches it firmly. Expanded clones are given a class, and other clones once, few, many or no size at all.

j_call: TRBJ2-3
v_call: TRBV27
d_call: TRBD2
clone_size: .
cdr3_nt: TGTGCCAGCAGTGTACTAGCGACGAGCACAGATACGCAGTATTTT
cdr3_aa: CASSVLATSTDTQYF

j_call: TRBJ1-4
v_call: TRBV28
d_call: .
clone_size: .
cdr3_nt: TGTGCCAGCAGTTTCCGGGGGGTGGATGAAAAACTGTTTTTT
cdr3_aa: CASSFRGVDEKLFF

j_call: TRBJ2-1
v_call: TRBV5-1
d_call: TRBD1
clone_size: once
cdr3_nt: TGCGCCAGCAGCTTGGGCACAGGGGATCTTGATGAGCAGTTCTTC
cdr3_aa: CASSLGTGDLDEQFF

j_call: TRBJ1-3
v_call: TRBV6-5
d_call: .
clone_size: .
cdr3_nt: TGTGCCAGCAGAGGGGCTCTCGGAAACACCATATATTTT
cdr3_aa: CASRGALGNTIYF

j_call: TRBJ2-1
v_call: TRBV6-1
d_call: TRBD2
clone_size: .
cdr3_nt: TGTGCCAGCAGGGGACTAGCCGCCTACAATGAGCAGTTCTTC
cdr3_aa: CASRGLAAYNEQFF

j_call: TRBJ2-1
v_call: TRBV4-2
d_call: TRBD2
clone_size: .
cdr3_nt: TGTGCCAGCAGCCAAGAATCGGCTAGCGGGTACAATGAGCAGTTCTTC
cdr3_aa: CASSQESASGYNEQFF

j_call: TRBJ2-7
v_call: TRBV5-4
d_call: TRBD1
clone_size: once
cdr3_nt: TGTGCCAGCAGGTCCGGGACAGGGGTAAACGAGCAGTACTTC
cdr3_aa: CASRSGTGVNEQYF

j_call: TRBJ2-3
v_call: TRBV5-1
d_call: .
clone_size: .
cdr3_nt: TGCGCCAGCAGCTTGGCCGTAGCTGGAGGTACGCAGTATTTT
cdr3_aa: CASSLAVAGGTQYF

j_call: TRBJ1-1
v_call: TRBV5-1
d_call: TRBD1
clone_size: .
cdr3_nt: TGCGCCAGCAGCGGGGGACAGGGGGCCCCTGAAGCTTTCTTT
cdr3_aa: CASSGGQGAPEAFF

j_call: TRBJ2-5
v_call: TRBV11-3
d_call: TRBD2
clone_size: .
cdr3_nt: TGTGCCAGCAGCTTAGGGCTAGCGGGAGCGATGGAGACCCAGTACTTC
cdr3_aa: CASSLGLAGAMETQYF

j_call: TRBJ1-2
v_call: TRBV6-6
d_call: .
clone_size: .
cdr3_nt: TGTGCCAGCAGGGCAGGGGAAGGCTACACCTTC
cdr3_aa: CASRAGEGYTF